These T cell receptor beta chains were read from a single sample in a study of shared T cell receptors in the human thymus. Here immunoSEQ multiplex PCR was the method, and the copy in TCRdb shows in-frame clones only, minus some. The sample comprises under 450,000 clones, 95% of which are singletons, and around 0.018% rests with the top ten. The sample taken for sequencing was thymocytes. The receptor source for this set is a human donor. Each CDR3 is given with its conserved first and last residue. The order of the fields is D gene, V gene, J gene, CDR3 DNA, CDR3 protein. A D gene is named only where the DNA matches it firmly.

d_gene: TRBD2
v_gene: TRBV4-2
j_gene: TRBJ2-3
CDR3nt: TGTGCCAGCAGCAGGAGGACTAGCGGGAGCACGAGCACAGATACGCAGTATTTT
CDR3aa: CASSRRTSGSTSTDTQYF

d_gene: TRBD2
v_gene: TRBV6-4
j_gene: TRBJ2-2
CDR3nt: TGTGCCAGCAGAAGCGGGGCGAACACCGGGGAGCTGTTTTTT
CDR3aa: CASRSGANTGELFF

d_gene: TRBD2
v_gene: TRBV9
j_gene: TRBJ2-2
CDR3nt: TGTGCCAGCAGCACGGGACTACCCGAGACGAACACCGGGGAGCTGTTTTTT
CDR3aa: CASSTGLPETNTGELFF

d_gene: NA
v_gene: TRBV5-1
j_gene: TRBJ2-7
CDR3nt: TGCGCCAGCAGCTCGGCGGGGAGCTCCTACGAGCAGTACTTC
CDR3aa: CASSSAGSSYEQYF

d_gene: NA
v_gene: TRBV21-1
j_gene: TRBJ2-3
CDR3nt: TGTGCCAGCAGCACCACAAGGCGAACAGATACGCAGTATTTT
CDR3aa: CASSTTRRTDTQYF

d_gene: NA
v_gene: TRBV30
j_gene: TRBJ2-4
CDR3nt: TGTGCCTGGAGTGTAACAGGACTAGCCAAAAACATTCAGTACTTC
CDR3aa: CAWSVTGLAKNIQYF

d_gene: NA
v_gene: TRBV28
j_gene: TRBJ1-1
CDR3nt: TGTGCCAGCAGTTCCGAAAGGGGATACAACACTGAAGCTTTCTTT
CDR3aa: CASSSERGYNTEAFF

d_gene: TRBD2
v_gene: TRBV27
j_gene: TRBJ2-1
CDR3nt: TGTGCCAGCAGTTTCTCTAGCGGGGTGAGCTCCTACAATGAGCAGTTCTTC
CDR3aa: CASSFSSGVSSYNEQFF

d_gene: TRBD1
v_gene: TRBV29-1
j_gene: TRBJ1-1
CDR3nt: TGCAGCGCCCTCCGGGACAGGTGGACTGAAGCTTTCTTT
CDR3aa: CSALRDRWTEAFF

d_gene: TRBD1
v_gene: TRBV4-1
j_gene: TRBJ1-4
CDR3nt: TGCGCCAGCAGCCAACGGACAGGGGGGACTAATGAAAAACTGTTTTTT
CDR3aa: CASSQRTGGTNEKLFF

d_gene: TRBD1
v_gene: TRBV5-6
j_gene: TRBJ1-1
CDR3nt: TGTGCCAGCAGCTGGGGACAGACACTTATGAACACTGAAGCTTTCTTT
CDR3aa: CASSWGQTLMNTEAFF

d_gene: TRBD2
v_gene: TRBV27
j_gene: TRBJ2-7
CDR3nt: TGTGCCAGCAGTTTAGGGCTCCGAGCGGGAGTCCCCTACGAGCAGTACTTC
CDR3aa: CASSLGLRAGVPYEQYF

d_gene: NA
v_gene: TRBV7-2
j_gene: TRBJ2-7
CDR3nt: TGTGCCAGCAGCTTCACCCCTGGACAGCCCTACGAGCAGTACTTC
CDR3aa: CASSFTPGQPYEQYF

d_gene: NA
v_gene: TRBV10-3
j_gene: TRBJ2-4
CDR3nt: TGTGCCATCAGTGAGTCGGGTGGGGGGCTTGGCAAAAACATTCAGTACTTC
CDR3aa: CAISESGGGLGKNIQYF

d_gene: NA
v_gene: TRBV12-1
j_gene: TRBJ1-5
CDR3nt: TGTGCCAGCAGCAGAACAGGGGAGTCTCAGCCCCAGCATTTT
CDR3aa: CASSRTGESQPQHF

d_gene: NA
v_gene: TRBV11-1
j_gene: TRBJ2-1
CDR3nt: TGTGCCAGCAGCCCCGTAGCTTCCTACAATGAGCAGTTCTTC
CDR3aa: CASSPVASYNEQFF